This entry features one T cell receptor (beta chain) sequence. Its antigen is undetermined. This sample was taken from a study of cytotoxic CD8 clonotypes in ibrutinib-treated CLL. Study as a whole: Included were roughly ten relapsed/refractory and about 14 treatment-naive patients, of whom 17 were IGHV unmutated. Regarding the study as a whole: Among the clonotypes, public ones were uncommon and contracted or held stable on treatment. Clonality went up at the time of ibrutinib response, stayed stable in sustained remission, and later dropped back toward its baseline level at progression.

TCRdb keeps only in-frame clones here, not all; method: immunoSEQ multiplex PCR. The sample comprises approximately 60,000 clones, approximately 50% of which are singletons, and 20% to 30% rests with the top ten. CDR3 length equals 15 residues. CDR1 and CDR2 (germline): MDHEN, SYDVKM. The V and J ends lost 1 base and 12 bases respectively, with 19 bases between them. The rearrangement links TRBV28 to TRBJ2-1; D is undetermined. This sample comprised PBMCs, obtained at disease progression, from a patient treated with ibrutinib. This clonotype was obtained from a human donor with chronic lymphocytic leukemia. CDR3 bases: TGTGCCAGCAGTTTATTTTCGTCAGAACTCACCGCGCAGTTCTTC. Translated, it gives CASSLFSSELTAQFF. Filled out from reference TRBV28 and TRBJ2-1, the complete variable domain reads DVKVTQSSRYLVKRTGEKVFLECVQDMDHENMFWYRQDPGLGLRLIYFSYDVKMKEKGDIPEGYSVSREKKERFSLILESASTNQTSMYLCASSLFSSELTAQFFGPGTRLTVL.